A single sample is the source of the 22 T cell receptor beta chains below, sequenced in a study of T cell responses to AZD1222 COVID-19 vaccine. Clones were read by immunoSEQ multiplex PCR, and TCRdb kept only the in-frame ones, dropping some. The data show approximately 120,000 clones, 88% seen once. The sample consisted of peripheral blood, taken 28 days after the second AZD1222 dose. The receptors shown here come from an adult who received the AZD1222 COVID-19 vaccine.

This sequence joins TRBV7-3 and TRBJ2-5; D not certain. The CDR3 totals 13 residues. CDR1 and CDR2 (germline): SGHTA, FQGTGA. V lost 1 base and J lost 1, with 4 bases in between. This CDR3 reads CASSLNIQETQYF. CDR3 DNA: TGTGCCAGCAGCTTAAATATCCAAGAGACCCAGTACTTC.

The V call is TRBV3-1 (or the pseudogene TRBV3-2), the J call TRBJ2-1, with TRBD2 identical over 13 bases. The J segment lost 6 bases and the V segment lost 3 bases, leaving 5 bases of the junction unmatched. The CDR3 consists of 16 residues. CDR1 and CDR2 (germline): LGHDT, YNNKEL (reference sequence). The CDR3 DNA reads TGTGCCAGCAGCCAGGGGACTAGCGGGGCCCGCAATGAGCAGTTCTTC. Translating gives CASSQGTSGARNEQFF.

This chain connects TRBV10-3 to TRBJ1-5, with D maybe TRBD1 (5 bases). Trimming removed 10 bases at V and 3 bases at J, with 19 bases between. The CDR3 runs to 15 residues. The germline CDR1 and CDR2 sequences are ENHRY and SYGVKD. The CDR3 nucleotides read TGTGCCACGGCAATATTGGGGGACTTCAATCAGCCCCAGCATTTT. Residues: CATAILGDFNQPQHF.

CDR3 coding DNA: TGTGCCAGTAGCTGGGGGGGGGCCAGTGGACTAGCGGGAGAGACCCAGTACTTC. Its protein product is CASSWGGASGLAGETQYF. V and J are TRBV19 and TRBJ2-5, with 11 bases identical to TRBD2. CDR1 and CDR2 (germline): LNHDA, SQIVND (reference sequence). Losses at the gene ends were 6 bases for V and 4 bases for J; bases not matched to a gene: 16. The CDR3 has 18 amino acids.

The chain uses TRBV5-1 and TRBJ1-3, with 7 nucleotides matching TRBD1. Unmatched junction bases numbered 15, after V lost 4 bases and J lost 8 bases. This CDR3 is built from 16 residues. CDR1 is SGHRS and CDR2 is YFSETQ in the germline V gene. The CDR3 region is CASSLTSGGFWDTIYF. The DNA of the CDR3 is TGCGCCAGCAGCCTAACCTCAGGGGGATTTTGGGACACCATATATTTT. Full variable domain (outside the CDR3, taken from reference TRBV5-1 and TRBJ1-3): KAGVTQTPRYLIKTRGQQVTLSCSPISGHRSVSWYQQTPGQGLQFLFEYFSETQRNKGNFPGRFSGRQFSNSRSEMNVSTLELGDSALYLCASSLTSGGFWDTIYFGEGSWLTVV.

The V gene is TRBV5-4, the J gene TRBJ2-7; 12 bases align to TRBD2. The germline V gene encodes CDR1 SGHNT and CDR2 YYREEE (reference sequence). The junction had 2 bases not matched to a gene; V was cut back by 0 bases and J by 7 bases. The CDR3 is 14 amino acids. The DNA of the CDR3 is TGTGCCAGCAGCTTGGTGACTAGCGGGGGAGAGCAGTACTTC. Its protein product is CASSLVTSGGEQYF.

The V gene is TRBV3-1 (or the pseudogene TRBV3-2), the J gene TRBJ1-5; D gene ambiguous. Germline-derived CDR1 and CDR2 are LGHDT and YNNKEL (reference sequence). Between the trimmed V and J ends, which lost 0 bases and 7 bases, there was a span of 4 bases. The CDR3 loop spans 12 amino acids. The CDR3 loop is CASSQEGQPQHF. The CDR3 nucleotides read TGTGCCAGCAGCCAAGAGGGGCAGCCCCAGCATTTT.

This clone has just one count. This chain uses TRBV11-2 with TRBJ1-2; D gene uncertain. CDR3 length: 13 residues. Germline V gene sequence: CDR1 SGHAT, CDR2 FQNNGV. Trimming left V 4 bases short and J 5 bases short, with 11 bases between. Here the CDR3 reads CASSSAGTYGYTF. As DNA, the CDR3 is TGTGCCAGCAGCTCTGCGGGAACATATGGCTACACCTTC.

The V gene is TRBV27, the J gene TRBJ2-3; tentatively, D is TRBD1 or TRBD2 (5 bases each). The CDR3 totals 17 residues. Per the germline V gene, CDR1 is MNHEY and CDR2 is SMNVEV (reference sequence). The V gene lost 5 bases and the J gene lost 1 base, with 19 bases spanning the gap. The CDR3 sequence is CASSGLRTPLGTDTQYF. The CDR3, as DNA: TGTGCCAGCAGTGGGCTGAGGACACCACTAGGCACAGATACGCAGTATTTT.

The chain links TRBV4-1 to TRBJ1-3; a weak D match, TRBD1 (5 bases). Germline CDR1 and CDR2: MGHRA and YSYEKL. CDR3 length equals 14 residues. Between the trimmed V and J ends, which lost 2 bases and 8 bases, there was a span of 13 bases. The CDR3 DNA sequence: TGCGCCAGCAGCCAATTGCAGGGATTTGACACCATATATTTT. This codes for CASSQLQGFDTIYF.

V gene TRBV5-8 combines with J gene TRBJ2-1, with 7 nucleotides matching TRBD1. Per the germline V gene, CDR1 is SGHTS and CDR2 is YDEGEE. Trimming cost V 2 bases and J 7 bases; bases outside gene matches: 12. The CDR3 sequence is 16 residues long. The CDR3 sequence: CASSFETGYLGNEQFF. DNA of the CDR3: TGTGCCAGCAGCTTCGAGACAGGGTACCTTGGGAATGAGCAGTTCTTC.

V gene TRBV5-6 combines with J gene TRBJ2-7; D is tentatively TRBD1 or TRBD2 (5 bases each). This CDR3 is built from 14 residues. Trimming took 4 bases from V and 13 from J, leaving 24 bases between them. The germline V gene has CDR1 SGHDT and CDR2 YYEEEE. CDR3 residues: CASSATQQAGPIYF. CDR3 coding DNA: TGTGCCAGCAGCGCGACTCAACAGGCGGGCCCCATCTACTTC.

This clone appeared a single time. This chain uses TRBV6-2 or TRBV6-3 with TRBJ1-4; D not resolved. The CDR3 consists of 17 residues. Trimming stripped 5 bases from V and 0 bases from J, with 16 bases between. Looked up from germline, CDR1 is MNHEY and CDR2 is SVGEGT. The CDR3 DNA reads TGTGCCAGCAGTCCATCAGTAAGATCTGCAACTAATGAAAAACTGTTTTTT. Translating gives CASSPSVRSATNEKLFF.

V gene TRBV10-3 combines with J gene TRBJ2-3; 13 positions agree with TRBD2. V shed 7 bases and J 5 bases; nucleotides not matched to a gene: 12. This CDR3 contains 17 residues. Germline values: CDR1 ENHRY, CDR2 SYGVKD. CDR3 coding DNA: TGTGCCATCACCCCCCAAACTAGCGGGAGGGCCCTAGATACGCAGTATTTT. It specifies CAITPQTSGRALDTQYF.

V and J are TRBV15 and TRBJ2-5; D call uncertain. CDR1 and CDR2 from the germline V gene are LNHNV and YYDKDF (reference sequence). Between the trimmed V and J ends, which lost 0 bases and 1 base, there was a span of 9 bases. The CDR3 has 15 residues. The CDR3 protein is CATSRDRASQETQYF. The DNA of the CDR3 is TGTGCCACCAGCAGAGATCGGGCCAGCCAAGAGACCCAGTACTTC.

The rearrangement uses TRBV30 and TRBJ2-3; 7 nucleotides align to TRBD1. Germline CDR1 is GTSNPN and CDR2 is SVGIG (reference sequence). Trimming removed 2 bases from V and 0 bases from J; junction bases left unmatched: 2. This CDR3 spans 14 amino acids. DNA for the CDR3: TGTGCCTGGAGTAAAGGGGGCAGCACAGATACGCAGTATTTT. This sequence encodes CAWSKGGSTDTQYF. The full variable domain, with the rest looked up from reference TRBV30 and TRBJ2-3, is SQTIHQWPATLVQPVGSPLSLECTVEGTSNPNLYWYRQAAGRGLQLLFYSVGIGQISSEVPQNLSASRPQDRQFILSSKKLLLSDSGFYLCAWSKGGSTDTQYFGPGTRLTVL.

V and J are TRBV7-2 and TRBJ1-5; 12 positions agree with TRBD1. The CDR3 sequence is 16 residues long. The V segment lost 3 bases and the J segment 11 bases; nucleotides outside the gene matches: 11. Germline V lookup: CDR1 SGHTA, CDR2 FQGNSA. CDR3 loop: CASSFGTGGPELAQHF. The CDR3 DNA follows: TGTGCCAGCAGCTTTGGGACAGGGGGCCCCGAATTGGCCCAGCATTTT.

The chain carries TRBV6-5 and TRBJ1-5, with a tentative D call TRBD1 (5 bases). This CDR3 is built from 15 residues. The germline CDR1 and CDR2 sequences are MNHEY and SVGAGI. Trimming took off 6 bases at V and 0 bases at J, with 12 bases between the two ends. CDR3 sequence: CASRRGVDSNQPQHF. The CDR3 nucleotides read TGTGCCAGCAGGCGGGGGGTGGATAGCAATCAGCCCCAGCATTTT.

J is TRBJ2-3 and V is TRBV7-2; 8 nucleotides align to TRBD2. The CDR3 spans 15 residues. Germline V gene data show CDR1 as SGHTA and CDR2 as FQGNSA. J lost 5 bases, V lost 3 bases, and 7 bases had no gene match. The CDR3 loop reads CASSFTAGGLDTQYF. CDR3 in DNA: TGTGCCAGCAGCTTTACGGCGGGGGGTTTAGATACGCAGTATTTT. Variable domain in full (rest from reference TRBV7-2 and TRBJ2-3): GAGVSQSPSNKVTEKGKDVELRCDPISGHTALYWYRQSLGQGLEFLIYFQGNSAPDKSGLPSDRFSAERTGGSVSTLTIQRTQQEDSAVYLCASSFTAGGLDTQYFGPGTRLTVL.

The chain combines TRBV10-3 with TRBJ2-7, with D perhaps being TRBD1 or TRBD2 (5 bases each). Looked up from germline, CDR1 is ENHRY and CDR2 is SYGVKD. V lost 2 bases to trimming and J lost 10 bases, with 9 bases between them. The CDR3 covers 11 residues. The CDR3 DNA reads as TGTGCCATCAGTGAGCAGGGACCCCAGTACTTC. As protein: CAISEQGPQYF.

The genes are TRBV27 and TRBJ1-1, with unresolved D. CDR3 length: 14 residues. Trimming removed 3 bases at V and 1 base at J, with 9 bases between. Germline CDR1 is MNHEY and CDR2 is SMNVEV (reference sequence). CDR3 amino acids: CASSFGFQNTEAFF. CDR3 coding DNA: TGTGCCAGCAGTTTCGGGTTCCAGAACACTGAAGCTTTCTTT.

A remark on this clone: With a much larger clone just one base away, this may be a read error. The sample carries other DNA sequences with the same CDR3. The V gene is TRBV4-2, the J gene TRBJ2-2, with D tentatively TRBD1 or TRBD2 (7 bases each). The V end lost 11 bases, the J end lost 6 bases, and 25 bases lay between the germline ends. CDR1 is LGHNA and CDR2 is YNFKEQ in the germline V gene. This CDR3 has 16 amino acids. CDR3 DNA: TGTGCCCCCAGCCAAGCCAGGGGGGGGTTGTCCGGGGAGCTGTTTTTT. This encodes CAPSQARGGLSGELFF.